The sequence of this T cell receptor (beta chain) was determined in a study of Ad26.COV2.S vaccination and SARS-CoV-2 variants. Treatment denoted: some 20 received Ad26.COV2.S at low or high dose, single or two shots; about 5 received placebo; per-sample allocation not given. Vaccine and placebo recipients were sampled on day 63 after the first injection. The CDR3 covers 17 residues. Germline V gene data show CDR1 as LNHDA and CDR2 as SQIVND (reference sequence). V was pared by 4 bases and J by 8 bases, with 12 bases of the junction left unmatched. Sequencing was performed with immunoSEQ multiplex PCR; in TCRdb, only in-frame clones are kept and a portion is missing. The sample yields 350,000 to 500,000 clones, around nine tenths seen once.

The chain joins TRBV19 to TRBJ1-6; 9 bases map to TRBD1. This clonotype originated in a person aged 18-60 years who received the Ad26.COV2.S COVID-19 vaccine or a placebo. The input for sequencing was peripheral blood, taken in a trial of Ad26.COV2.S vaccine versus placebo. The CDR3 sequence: CASSTNKGQGLDSPLHF. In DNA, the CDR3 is TGTGCCAGTAGTACCAATAAAGGACAGGGGTTGGATTCACCCCTCCACTTT. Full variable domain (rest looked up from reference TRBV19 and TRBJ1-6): DGGITQSPKYLFRKEGQNVTLSCEQNLNHDAMYWYRQDPGQGLRLIYYSQIVNDFQKGDIAEGYSVSREKKESFPLTVTSAQKNPTAFYLCASSTNKGQGLDSPLHFGNGTRLTVT.